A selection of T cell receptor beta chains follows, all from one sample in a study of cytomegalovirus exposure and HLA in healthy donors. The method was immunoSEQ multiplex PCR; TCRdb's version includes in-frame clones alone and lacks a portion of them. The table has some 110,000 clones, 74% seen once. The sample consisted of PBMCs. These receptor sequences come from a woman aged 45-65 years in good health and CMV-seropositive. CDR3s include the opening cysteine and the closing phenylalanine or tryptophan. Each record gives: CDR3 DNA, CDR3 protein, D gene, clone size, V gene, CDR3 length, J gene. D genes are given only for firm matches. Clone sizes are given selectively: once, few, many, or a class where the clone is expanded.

CDR3nt: TGTGCCAGCAGGTCAGGGACAGGGGGTTATAATTCACCCCTCCACTTT; CDR3aa: CASRSGTGGYNSPLHF; d_gene: TRBD1; abundance: .; v_gene: TRBV28; len: 16; j_gene: TRBJ1-6
CDR3nt: TGTGCCAGCAGCTTAGCATTGGGGAGTCAGCCCCAGCATTTT; CDR3aa: CASSLALGSQPQHF; d_gene: .; abundance: .; v_gene: TRBV7-2; len: 14; j_gene: TRBJ1-5
CDR3nt: TGTGCCAGTACAGGAAACACCATATATTTT; CDR3aa: CASTGNTIYF; d_gene: .; abundance: .; v_gene: TRBV28; len: 10; j_gene: TRBJ1-3
CDR3nt: TGCAGCGTCGAGACTTTCCGGGACTTCCCCTACAATGAGCAGTTCTTC; CDR3aa: CSVETFRDFPYNEQFF; d_gene: .; abundance: .; v_gene: TRBV29-1; len: 16; j_gene: TRBJ2-1
CDR3nt: TGTGCCAGCAGTTTTCGACAGGGCGCTAAAGCTTTCTTT; CDR3aa: CASSFRQGAKAFF; d_gene: TRBD1; abundance: .; v_gene: TRBV6-1; len: 13; j_gene: TRBJ1-1
CDR3nt: TGCGCCAGCAGCCAAGATTTGTTGAGGGACAGGGCCTCTGGAAACACCATATATTTT; CDR3aa: CASSQDLLRDRASGNTIYF; d_gene: TRBD1; abundance: once; v_gene: TRBV4-3; len: 19; j_gene: TRBJ1-3
CDR3nt: TGTGCCAGCACCACGATACAGAACACCGGGGAGCTGTTTTTT; CDR3aa: CASTTIQNTGELFF; d_gene: .; abundance: .; v_gene: TRBV6-1; len: 14; j_gene: TRBJ2-2
CDR3nt: TGCGCCAGCAGCCAAACTCTTTGGGGCTCTGGCTACACCTTC; CDR3aa: CASSQTLWGSGYTF; d_gene: .; abundance: .; v_gene: TRBV4-1; len: 14; j_gene: TRBJ1-2
CDR3nt: TGTGCCAGTAGCGGACAGGGTGGCGATACGCAGTATTTT; CDR3aa: CASSGQGGDTQYF; d_gene: TRBD1; abundance: .; v_gene: TRBV19; len: 13; j_gene: TRBJ2-3
CDR3nt: TGCGCCAGCAGCGGGGGACAGGAGTGGGCCCAGTACTTC; CDR3aa: CASSGGQEWAQYF; d_gene: TRBD1; abundance: .; v_gene: TRBV5-1; len: 13; j_gene: TRBJ2-5
CDR3nt: TGTGCCAGCAGGGACTTCGGAGGGGCCCGGGAGCTGTTTTTT; CDR3aa: CASRDFGGARELFF; d_gene: .; abundance: .; v_gene: TRBV5-6; len: 14; j_gene: TRBJ2-2
CDR3nt: TGTGCCAGCAGACGGAAACAGGGCGCTGAAGCTTTCTTT; CDR3aa: CASRRKQGAEAFF; d_gene: .; abundance: once; v_gene: TRBV5-5; len: 13; j_gene: TRBJ1-1
CDR3nt: TGTGCCACCGGGACAGGGGGCGAAAAACTGTTTTTT; CDR3aa: CATGTGGEKLFF; d_gene: TRBD1; abundance: .; v_gene: TRBV6-6; len: 12; j_gene: TRBJ1-4
CDR3nt: TGTGCCAGCAGTACGCCCGGTGGGCGTCCTGAAGCTTTCTTT; CDR3aa: CASSTPGGRPEAFF; d_gene: .; abundance: once; v_gene: TRBV11-2; len: 14; j_gene: TRBJ1-1
CDR3nt: TGTGCCAGCTCACGTACGGGGGTCTCCCGTGGCTACACCTTC; CDR3aa: CASSRTGVSRGYTF; d_gene: .; abundance: .; v_gene: TRBV18; len: 14; j_gene: TRBJ1-2
CDR3nt: TGTGCCAGTAGTACAACGACAGGGAGTCCGGCTGAAGCTTTCTTT; CDR3aa: CASSTTTGSPAEAFF; d_gene: TRBD1; abundance: .; v_gene: TRBV19; len: 15; j_gene: TRBJ1-1
CDR3nt: TGTGCCAGCAGCTCGTATCCGAGTGAGCAGTTCTTC; CDR3aa: CASSSYPSEQFF; d_gene: .; abundance: .; v_gene: TRBV7-9; len: 12; j_gene: TRBJ2-1
CDR3nt: TGCGCCAGCAGACCGGGACAGCACCCGGGAGGGGGTGAGCAGTTCTTC; CDR3aa: CASRPGQHPGGGEQFF; d_gene: .; abundance: .; v_gene: TRBV10-2; len: 16; j_gene: TRBJ2-1
CDR3nt: TGTGCCATCAGTGATTTCAGGGAGAACACTGAAGCTTTCTTT; CDR3aa: CAISDFRENTEAFF; d_gene: .; abundance: .; v_gene: TRBV10-3; len: 14; j_gene: TRBJ1-1
CDR3nt: TGTGCCAGCAGCGCTCAGGACAGTACGTATGGCTACACCTTC; CDR3aa: CASSAQDSTYGYTF; d_gene: .; abundance: .; v_gene: TRBV9; len: 14; j_gene: TRBJ1-2
CDR3nt: TGTGCCAGCAGCCTCCGGACAGGGAAGACCGGGGAGCTGTTTTTT; CDR3aa: CASSLRTGKTGELFF; d_gene: TRBD1; abundance: .; v_gene: TRBV5-6; len: 15; j_gene: TRBJ2-2
CDR3nt: TGTGCCAGCAGTTTATATCCAGGCCGGGGAAATCAGCCCCAGCATTTT; CDR3aa: CASSLYPGRGNQPQHF; d_gene: .; abundance: .; v_gene: TRBV28; len: 16; j_gene: TRBJ1-5
CDR3nt: TGTGCCAGCAGCACGGGATCGGTGCCTAGCACCGGGGAGCTGTTTTTT; CDR3aa: CASSTGSVPSTGELFF; d_gene: .; abundance: .; v_gene: TRBV5-6; len: 16; j_gene: TRBJ2-2
CDR3nt: TGTGCCAGCAGCCTTGGGGACTACGCCTATGGCTACACCTTC; CDR3aa: CASSLGDYAYGYTF; d_gene: .; abundance: .; v_gene: TRBV11-2; len: 14; j_gene: TRBJ1-2
CDR3nt: TGCAGCGCCGTTACAGGGGAAAACCAAGAGACCCAGTACTTC; CDR3aa: CSAVTGENQETQYF; d_gene: TRBD1; abundance: .; v_gene: TRBV29-1; len: 14; j_gene: TRBJ2-5
CDR3nt: TGTGCCAGCAGCGCGTTCCAGGGGAACTATGGCTACACCTTC; CDR3aa: CASSAFQGNYGYTF; d_gene: .; abundance: few; v_gene: TRBV28; len: 14; j_gene: TRBJ1-2
CDR3nt: TGTGCCAGCAGCCTAGGGACAGGGGGCCGAGAGACCCAGTACTTC; CDR3aa: CASSLGTGGRETQYF; d_gene: TRBD1; abundance: .; v_gene: TRBV5-6; len: 15; j_gene: TRBJ2-5
CDR3nt: TGCGCCAGCAGCCTCACGGGAGTCACAGATACGCAGTATTTT; CDR3aa: CASSLTGVTDTQYF; d_gene: .; abundance: .; v_gene: TRBV5-1; len: 14; j_gene: TRBJ2-3
CDR3nt: TGCGCCAGCAGCTGTACAGGGTGTTATACGGCTTTCTTT; CDR3aa: CASSCTGCYTAFF; d_gene: .; abundance: few; v_gene: TRBV5-1; len: 13; j_gene: TRBJ1-1
CDR3nt: TGTGCCAGCGTATCCCGGCGGGGTAGGGATGAGCAGTTCTTC; CDR3aa: CASVSRRGRDEQFF; d_gene: .; abundance: .; v_gene: TRBV27; len: 14; j_gene: TRBJ2-1
CDR3nt: TGTGCCAGCAGCTCTGGTCGGGACAGGGACTCTTATGGCTACACCTTC; CDR3aa: CASSSGRDRDSYGYTF; d_gene: TRBD1; abundance: .; v_gene: TRBV5-4; len: 16; j_gene: TRBJ1-2
CDR3nt: TGTGCCAGCAGCCGACTAGCGGGACAAGAGACCCAGTACTTC; CDR3aa: CASSRLAGQETQYF; d_gene: TRBD2; abundance: .; v_gene: TRBV7-2; len: 14; j_gene: TRBJ2-5
CDR3nt: TGTGCCAGCAGAAAAAGGACAGGTTCCTACGAGCAGTACTTC; CDR3aa: CASRKRTGSYEQYF; d_gene: TRBD1; abundance: .; v_gene: TRBV6-5; len: 14; j_gene: TRBJ2-7
CDR3nt: TGTGCCAGCAGTCTGACAGGGACAGGGCGGGCGAATACGCAGTATTTT; CDR3aa: CASSLTGTGRANTQYF; d_gene: TRBD1; abundance: once; v_gene: TRBV28; len: 16; j_gene: TRBJ2-3
CDR3nt: TGTGCCAGCAGTGAAGTCCGTGACAGGGGCGGCTACACCTTC; CDR3aa: CASSEVRDRGGYTF; d_gene: TRBD1; abundance: .; v_gene: TRBV6-5; len: 14; j_gene: TRBJ1-2
CDR3nt: TGTGCCAGCATATTGGGGGGTGAGCAGTTCTTC; CDR3aa: CASILGGEQFF; d_gene: .; abundance: few; v_gene: TRBV11-2; len: 11; j_gene: TRBJ2-1
CDR3nt: TGCGCCAGCAGCTATGAGTCGACAGTTAACTATGGCTACACCTTC; CDR3aa: CASSYESTVNYGYTF; d_gene: .; abundance: few; v_gene: TRBV5-1; len: 15; j_gene: TRBJ1-2
CDR3nt: TGTGCCAGCAGCTCGGGACTAGCGGAGCAAGAGACCCAGTACTTC; CDR3aa: CASSSGLAEQETQYF; d_gene: TRBD2; abundance: .; v_gene: TRBV11-2; len: 15; j_gene: TRBJ2-5
CDR3nt: TGTGCCAGCAGCAAAGGGACAGGGGACCCTAATGAAAAACTGTTTTTT; CDR3aa: CASSKGTGDPNEKLFF; d_gene: TRBD1; abundance: .; v_gene: TRBV11-3; len: 16; j_gene: TRBJ1-4
CDR3nt: TGTGCCACCAAAGCGGGGTCGAACACCGGGGAGCTGTTTTTT; CDR3aa: CATKAGSNTGELFF; d_gene: TRBD2; abundance: few; v_gene: TRBV15; len: 14; j_gene: TRBJ2-2
CDR3nt: TGTGCCAGCAGCTCAGGACTAGCGGGGGGGCGGGGGGAGACCCAGTACTTC; CDR3aa: CASSSGLAGGRGETQYF; d_gene: TRBD2; abundance: .; v_gene: TRBV7-2; len: 17; j_gene: TRBJ2-5
CDR3nt: TGTGCCAGCAGCTTAGGGGGGCACCAAGAGACCCAGTACTTC; CDR3aa: CASSLGGHQETQYF; d_gene: .; abundance: .; v_gene: TRBV7-6; len: 14; j_gene: TRBJ2-5
CDR3nt: TGCGCCAGCAGCTTTACAGATTATAATTCACCCCTCCACTTT; CDR3aa: CASSFTDYNSPLHF; d_gene: .; abundance: .; v_gene: TRBV5-1; len: 14; j_gene: TRBJ1-6
CDR3nt: TGTGCCAGCAGGACCCGGGGGGGCAATGAAGATACGCAGTATTTT; CDR3aa: CASRTRGGNEDTQYF; d_gene: TRBD2; abundance: .; v_gene: TRBV11-2; len: 15; j_gene: TRBJ2-3
CDR3nt: TGCAGCGTAGGACAGGGGGACCAGAACTATGGCTACACCTTC; CDR3aa: CSVGQGDQNYGYTF; d_gene: TRBD1; abundance: .; v_gene: TRBV29-1; len: 14; j_gene: TRBJ1-2
CDR3nt: TGTGCCAGCAACCGCGGCCAAGAGACCCAGTACTTC; CDR3aa: CASNRGQETQYF; d_gene: .; abundance: few; v_gene: TRBV2; len: 12; j_gene: TRBJ2-5
CDR3nt: TGTGCCAGCAGTTTATGGGACACCTCCTACGAGCAGTACTTC; CDR3aa: CASSLWDTSYEQYF; d_gene: .; abundance: once; v_gene: TRBV28; len: 14; j_gene: TRBJ2-7
CDR3nt: TGTGCCATCAGTGAACTCCAAGAGACCCAGTACTTC; CDR3aa: CAISELQETQYF; d_gene: .; abundance: .; v_gene: TRBV10-3; len: 12; j_gene: TRBJ2-5
CDR3nt: TGTGCCTGGGGGGAACAGGGGTACTCCTATAATTCACCCCTCCACTTT; CDR3aa: CAWGEQGYSYNSPLHF; d_gene: TRBD1; abundance: .; v_gene: TRBV30; len: 16; j_gene: TRBJ1-6
CDR3nt: TGCAGTGCTATCATCGGCAATGAGCAGTTCTTC; CDR3aa: CSAIIGNEQFF; d_gene: .; abundance: .; v_gene: TRBV20-1; len: 11; j_gene: TRBJ2-1
CDR3nt: TGCGCCAGCAGCCTAAGGACAGGGTTCTCGCAAAACACTGAAGCTTTCTTT; CDR3aa: CASSLRTGFSQNTEAFF; d_gene: TRBD1; abundance: .; v_gene: TRBV4-1; len: 17; j_gene: TRBJ1-1
CDR3nt: TGCGCCAGCAGCCTAGGCCAGCGAGGGCAAGAGACCCAGTACTTC; CDR3aa: CASSLGQRGQETQYF; d_gene: .; abundance: .; v_gene: TRBV4-1; len: 15; j_gene: TRBJ2-5
CDR3nt: TGCGCCAGCAGCCAGGATGCCCAGGGATCCGGAAACACCATATATTTT; CDR3aa: CASSQDAQGSGNTIYF; d_gene: .; abundance: .; v_gene: TRBV4-3; len: 16; j_gene: TRBJ1-3
CDR3nt: TGCGCCAGCAGCCAAGCTCGGACATACGGTGGCTACACCTTC; CDR3aa: CASSQARTYGGYTF; d_gene: .; abundance: .; v_gene: TRBV4-3; len: 14; j_gene: TRBJ1-2
CDR3nt: TGTGCCAGCAGCTTTTTCGAGACCGGGGAGCTGTTTTTT; CDR3aa: CASSFFETGELFF; d_gene: .; abundance: .; v_gene: TRBV7-9; len: 13; j_gene: TRBJ2-2
CDR3nt: TGTGCCAGTAGTATAGACAACCGACCGGGACAGGTGGTCGGCTACACCTTC; CDR3aa: CASSIDNRPGQVVGYTF; d_gene: TRBD1; abundance: few; v_gene: TRBV19; len: 17; j_gene: TRBJ1-2
CDR3nt: TGTGCCAGCTATACAGGGGGTATTCCCAAGGAGACCCAGTACTTC; CDR3aa: CASYTGGIPKETQYF; d_gene: TRBD1; abundance: .; v_gene: TRBV2; len: 15; j_gene: TRBJ2-5
CDR3nt: TGTGCCAGCAGTGTATCAGGATATGAGCAGTTCTTC; CDR3aa: CASSVSGYEQFF; d_gene: .; abundance: .; v_gene: TRBV6-1; len: 12; j_gene: TRBJ2-1